This T cell receptor beta chain was found in a study of blood T cell repertoires in COVID-19 (dated by TCRdb to 2018 to 2021). At the level of the whole study: The collaborator samples originated in the United States, Italy and Spain and spanned the acute and convalescent phases of COVID-19. The repertoires were released in a freely available public database meant as a resource for research on the immune response to SARS-CoV-2. Subjects who had been exposed to COVID-19, were actively infected with it, or had recovered from it provided the deeply sampled blood TCRbeta repertoires that made up the dataset. Samples came from the ongoing ImmuneRACE study (first 160 participants) plus 1,254 subjects from 6 global collaborators. The sample metadata nearly always contained a de-identified subject ID, COVID-19 status, age in years and sex. Where available, HLA class I and class II types were obtained from metadata supplied by the sample provider rather than from assay-based typing. The prospective study material was composed of cDNA or gDNA derived from T cells, B-cell-depleted T cells, or PBMCs.

Reading from cysteine to phenylalanine, the CDR3 counts 12 amino acids. Only the CDR3 portion is preserved as DNA: 36 bases, with reading frame beginning at the first base. Looking up the germline V gene yields CDR1 MNHEY and CDR2 SVGAGI. V is pared back by 5 bases and J by 5 bases, with 9 bases lying between the germline termini. In the case of this clone: The antigen this receptor binds is unknown. Base qualities were left out, and no much larger clone turns up one base away.

Participants in the prospective study were enrolled through a virtual design, were aged 18 to 89 years, and lived in about two dozen United States geographic areas. Cohort assignment in the prospective study relied on participant-reported clinical history from a screening survey and a study questionnaire. Recovered participants in ImmuneRACE Cohort 3 were defined by two consecutive negative NP/OP PCR tests, clearance by a healthcare professional, or resolution of symptoms. Each participant in the prospective study had whole blood, serum and a nasopharyngeal or oropharyngeal swab collected by mobile phlebotomists. Participants in the prospective study had the option to provide additional blood draws and questionnaires over an approximately 2-month period. Before DNA extraction, blood samples from the prospective study were shipped at room temperature or frozen. TCRbeta CDR3 regions were amplified from genomic DNA by means of the immunoSEQ Assay, a bias-controlled multiplex PCR. The published analysis was carried out like this. Within the assay, amplification of reference gene primers was used to estimate how many nucleated cells each sample contained. To quantify the absolute abundance of each unique TCRbeta CDR3 rearrangement, sequence reads were collapsed and filtered. For each sample, productive Simpson clonality was calculated as the square root of Simpson's diversity index across productive rearrangements. In its TCRdb copy, this immuneACCESS table keeps in-frame sequences only and misses some clones. Where compared with another copy, unresolved V genes explain less than half of these, and the others have no known cause. V, J and clone size were drawn from that table, and D and trimming were deduced from the DNA. The sample records some 300,000 clones, around 90% of which are singletons. Approximately 1% of the sample rests with the top ten.

Paper-wide results and their limitations: How much clinical and demographic metadata was included differed by source and by participant, and the metadata was provided uncurated.

The rearrangement joined TRBV6-5 to TRBJ1-1; confidence is insufficient to name the D gene. The sample comprised PBMCs or T cells enriched from blood (not recorded which). The receptor comes from a woman under 40 who had recovered from COVID-19. Read as DNA, the sequence is TGTGCCAGCAGTCGCCGAGGGACTGAAGCTTTCTTT. Protein translation: CASSRRGTEAFF.